The clone carrying this T cell receptor beta chain was detected only a few times. The sample originates from a study of blood T cell repertoires in COVID-19. The wider study: From the United States, Italy and Spain came samples of acute and convalescent COVID-19. From T cells, B-cell-depleted T cells, or PBMCs came the material, which was cDNA or gDNA.

In the original processing: Reference gene primers were amplified, and this amplification served to estimate nucleated cell counts. TCRdb keeps only in-frame clones here, not all; method: immunoSEQ multiplex PCR. The DNA was the basis for D and trimming; V, J and clone size are from that table. The sample lists roughly 180,000 clones; 75% to 80% were seen once. CDR1 is LNHDA, CDR2 SQIVND, per germline (reference sequence). This CDR3 spans 15 amino acids. The V gene lost 5 bases and the J gene lost 2 bases, with 14 bases spanning the gap. The sequencing input was peripheral blood. This chain joins TRBV19 and TRBJ2-3; maybe TRBD2 (7 bases). This receptor was obtained from a woman aged 45-60 years with active or convalescent COVID-19. The CDR3 sequence: CASSLGGAVTDTQYF. CDR3 bases: TGTGCCAGTAGTTTGGGGGGGGCAGTCACAGATACGCAGTATTTT. Full variable domain (missing parts from reference TRBV19 and TRBJ2-3): DGGITQSPKYLFRKEGQNVTLSCEQNLNHDAMYWYRQDPGQGLRLIYYSQIVNDFQKGDIAEGYSVSREKKESFPLTVTSAQKNPTAFYLCASSLGGAVTDTQYFGPGTRLTVL.